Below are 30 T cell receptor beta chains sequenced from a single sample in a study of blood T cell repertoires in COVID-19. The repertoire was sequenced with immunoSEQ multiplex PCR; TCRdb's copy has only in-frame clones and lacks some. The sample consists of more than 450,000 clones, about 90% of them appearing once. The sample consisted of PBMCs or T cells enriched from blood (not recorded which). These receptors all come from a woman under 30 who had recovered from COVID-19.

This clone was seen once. The CDR3 sequence is CSVAPQRGTEAFF. The CDR3 DNA reads TGCAGCGTTGCCCCTCAAAGGGGCACTGAAGCTTTCTTT. J is TRBJ1-1 and V is TRBV29-1; D is possibly TRBD1 (5 bases). V lost 4 bases, J lost 4 bases, and 13 bases lay in between. The germline V gene has CDR1 SQVTM and CDR2 ANQGSEA. The CDR3 extends over 13 amino acids.

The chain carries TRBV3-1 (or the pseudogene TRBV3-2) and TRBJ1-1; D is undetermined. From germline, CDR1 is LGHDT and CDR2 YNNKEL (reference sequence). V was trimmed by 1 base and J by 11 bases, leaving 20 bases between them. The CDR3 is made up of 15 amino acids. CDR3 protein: CASSQGGERGIRAFF. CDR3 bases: TGTGCCAGCAGCCAAGGCGGAGAGAGAGGGATACGGGCTTTCTTT.

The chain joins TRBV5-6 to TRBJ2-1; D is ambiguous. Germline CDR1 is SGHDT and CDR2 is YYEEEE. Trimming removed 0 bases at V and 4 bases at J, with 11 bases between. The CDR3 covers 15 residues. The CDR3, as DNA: TGTGCCAGCAGCTTGGGGCCATCTCCTTACAATGAGCAGTTCTTC. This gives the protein CASSLGPSPYNEQFF.

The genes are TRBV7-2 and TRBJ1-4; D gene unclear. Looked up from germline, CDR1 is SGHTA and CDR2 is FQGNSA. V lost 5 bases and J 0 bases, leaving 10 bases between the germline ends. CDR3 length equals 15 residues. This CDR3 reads CASSPPGATNEKLFF. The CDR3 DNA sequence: TGTGCCAGCAGCCCTCCCGGTGCAACTAATGAAAAACTGTTTTTT.

CDR3 residues: CASSLDTSEKLFF. CDR3 sequence (DNA): TGTGCCAGCAGCTTAGATACCAGTGAAAAACTGTTTTTT. V usage is TRBV7-9 and J usage is TRBJ1-4; D is unclear. The length of the CDR3 is 13 residues. With 1 base removed from V and 7 bases from J, the gap between germline ends came to 7 bases. CDR1 SEHNR and CDR2 FQNEAQ come from the germline V gene (reference sequence).

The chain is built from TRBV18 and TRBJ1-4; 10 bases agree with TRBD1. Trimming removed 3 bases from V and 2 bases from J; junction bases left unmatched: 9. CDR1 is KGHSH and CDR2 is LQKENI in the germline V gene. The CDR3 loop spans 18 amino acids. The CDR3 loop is CASSPRDRGSVTNEKLFF. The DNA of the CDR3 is TGTGCCAGCTCACCCCGGGACAGGGGTTCGGTGACTAATGAAAAACTGTTTTTT. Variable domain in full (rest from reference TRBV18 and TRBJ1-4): NAGVMQNPRHLVRRRGQEARLRCSPMKGHSHVYWYRQLPEEGLKFMVYLQKENIIDESGMPKERFSAEFPKEGPSILRIQQVVRGDSAAYFCASSPRDRGSVTNEKLFFGSGTQLSVL.

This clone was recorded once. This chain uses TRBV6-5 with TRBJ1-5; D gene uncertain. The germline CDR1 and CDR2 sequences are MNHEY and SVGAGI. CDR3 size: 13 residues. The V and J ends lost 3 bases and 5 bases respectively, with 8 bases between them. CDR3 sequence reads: CASSYGGHQPQHF. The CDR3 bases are TGTGCCAGCAGTTATGGAGGGCATCAGCCCCAGCATTTT.

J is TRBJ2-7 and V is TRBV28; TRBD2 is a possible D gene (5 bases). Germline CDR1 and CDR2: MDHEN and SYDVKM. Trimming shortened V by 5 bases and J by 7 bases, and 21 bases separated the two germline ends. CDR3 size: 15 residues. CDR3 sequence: CASSAPGRPSGEQYF. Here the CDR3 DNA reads TGTGCCAGCAGTGCCCCGGGCAGGCCTTCGGGGGAGCAGTACTTC. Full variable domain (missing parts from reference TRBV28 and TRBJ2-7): DVKVTQSSRYLVKRTGEKVFLECVQDMDHENMFWYRQDPGLGLRLIYFSYDVKMKEKGDIPEGYSVSREKKERFSLILESASTNQTSMYLCASSAPGRPSGEQYFGPGTRLTVT.

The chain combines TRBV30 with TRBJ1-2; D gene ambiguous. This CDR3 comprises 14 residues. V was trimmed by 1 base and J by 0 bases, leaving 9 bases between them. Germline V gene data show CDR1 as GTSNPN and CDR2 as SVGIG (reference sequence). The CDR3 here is CAWSAEEANYGYTF. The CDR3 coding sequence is TGTGCCTGGAGTGCAGAAGAAGCTAACTATGGCTACACCTTC. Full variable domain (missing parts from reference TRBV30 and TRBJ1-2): SQTIHQWPATLVQPVGSPLSLECTVEGTSNPNLYWYRQAAGRGLQLLFYSVGIGQISSEVPQNLSASRPQDRQFILSSKKLLLSDSGFYLCAWSAEEANYGYTFGSGTRLTVV.

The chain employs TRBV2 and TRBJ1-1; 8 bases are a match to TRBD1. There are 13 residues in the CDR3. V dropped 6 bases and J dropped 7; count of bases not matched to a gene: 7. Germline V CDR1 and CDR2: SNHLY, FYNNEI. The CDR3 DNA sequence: TGTGCCAGCAGGCAGGACAGGGTTGATGAAGCTTTCTTT. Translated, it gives CASRQDRVDEAFF.

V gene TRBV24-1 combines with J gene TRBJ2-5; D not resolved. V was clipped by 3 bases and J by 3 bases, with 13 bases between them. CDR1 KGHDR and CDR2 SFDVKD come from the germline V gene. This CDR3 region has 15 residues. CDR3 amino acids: CATSDPDLVKETQYF. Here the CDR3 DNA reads TGTGCCACCAGTGATCCAGACTTGGTTAAAGAGACCCAGTACTTC.

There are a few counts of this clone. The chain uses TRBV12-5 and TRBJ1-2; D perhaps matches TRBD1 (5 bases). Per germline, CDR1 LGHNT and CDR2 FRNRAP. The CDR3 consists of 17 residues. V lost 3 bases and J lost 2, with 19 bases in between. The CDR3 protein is CASGLRGYEGLNYGYTF. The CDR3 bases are TGTGCTAGTGGTTTAAGGGGTTATGAAGGGCTGAACTATGGCTACACCTTC.

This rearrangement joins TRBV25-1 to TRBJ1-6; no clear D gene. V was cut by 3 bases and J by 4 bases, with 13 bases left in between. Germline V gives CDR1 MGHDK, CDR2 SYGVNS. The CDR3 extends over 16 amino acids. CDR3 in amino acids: CASSDASGDYNSPLHF. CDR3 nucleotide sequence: TGTGCCAGCAGTGACGCGAGCGGTGATTATAATTCACCCCTCCACTTT.

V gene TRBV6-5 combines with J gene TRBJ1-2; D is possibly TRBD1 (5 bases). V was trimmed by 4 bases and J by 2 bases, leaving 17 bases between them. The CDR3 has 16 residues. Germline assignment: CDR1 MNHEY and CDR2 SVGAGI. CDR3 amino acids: CASSFGALQPNYGYTF. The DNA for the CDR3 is TGTGCCAGCAGTTTTGGGGCCCTACAGCCGAACTATGGCTACACCTTC.

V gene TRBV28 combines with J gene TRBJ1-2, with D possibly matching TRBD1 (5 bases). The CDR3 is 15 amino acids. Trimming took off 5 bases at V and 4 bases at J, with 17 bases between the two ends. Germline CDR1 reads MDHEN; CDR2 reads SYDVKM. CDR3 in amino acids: CASSPQLTGGYGYTF. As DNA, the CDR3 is TGTGCCAGCAGTCCTCAATTGACGGGGGGCTATGGCTACACCTTC.

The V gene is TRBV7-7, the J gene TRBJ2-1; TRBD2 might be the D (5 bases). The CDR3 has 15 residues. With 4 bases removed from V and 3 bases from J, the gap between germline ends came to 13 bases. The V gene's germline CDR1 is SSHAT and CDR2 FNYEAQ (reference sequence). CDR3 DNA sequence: TGTGCCAGCAGCTCCGGACTTGGGGACTACAATGAGCAGTTCTTC. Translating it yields CASSSGLGDYNEQFF.

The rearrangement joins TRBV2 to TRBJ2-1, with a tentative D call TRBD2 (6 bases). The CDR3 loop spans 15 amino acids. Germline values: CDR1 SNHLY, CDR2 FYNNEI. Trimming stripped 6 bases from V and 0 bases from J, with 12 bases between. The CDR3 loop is CASSDPGSSYNEQFF. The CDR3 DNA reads TGTGCCAGCAGCGATCCCGGGAGCTCCTACAATGAGCAGTTCTTC.

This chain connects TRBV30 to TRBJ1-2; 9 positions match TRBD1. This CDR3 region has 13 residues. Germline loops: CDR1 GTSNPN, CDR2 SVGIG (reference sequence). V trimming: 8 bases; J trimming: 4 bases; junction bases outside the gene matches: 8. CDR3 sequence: CAGGTGPGYGYTF. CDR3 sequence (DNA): TGTGCCGGGGGGACAGGGCCCGGCTATGGCTACACCTTC.

The CDR3 spells CASRAVLNSYGYTF. CDR3 nucleotides: TGTGCCAGCAGGGCCGTACTAAACTCCTATGGCTACACCTTC. The V gene is TRBV2, the J gene TRBJ1-2; D is unclear. Trimming stripped 6 bases from V and 4 bases from J, with 15 bases between. This CDR3 is built from 14 residues. Germline assignment: CDR1 SNHLY and CDR2 FYNNEI.

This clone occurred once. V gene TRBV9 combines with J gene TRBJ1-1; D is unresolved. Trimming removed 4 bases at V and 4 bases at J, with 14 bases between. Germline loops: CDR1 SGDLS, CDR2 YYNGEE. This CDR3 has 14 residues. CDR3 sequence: CASSKGTEGTEAFF. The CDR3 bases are TGTGCCAGCAGCAAGGGTACAGAGGGCACTGAAGCTTTCTTT.

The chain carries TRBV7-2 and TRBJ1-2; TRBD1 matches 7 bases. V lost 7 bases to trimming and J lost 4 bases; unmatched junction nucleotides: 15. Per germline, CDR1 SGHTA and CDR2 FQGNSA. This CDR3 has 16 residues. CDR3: CASTPKAGGGFYGYTF. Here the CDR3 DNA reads TGTGCCAGCACCCCCAAGGCGGGAGGGGGCTTCTATGGCTACACCTTC. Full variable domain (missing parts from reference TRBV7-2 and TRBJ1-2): GAGVSQSPSNKVTEKGKDVELRCDPISGHTALYWYRQSLGQGLEFLIYFQGNSAPDKSGLPSDRFSAERTGGSVSTLTIQRTQQEDSAVYLCASTPKAGGGFYGYTFGSGTRLTVV.

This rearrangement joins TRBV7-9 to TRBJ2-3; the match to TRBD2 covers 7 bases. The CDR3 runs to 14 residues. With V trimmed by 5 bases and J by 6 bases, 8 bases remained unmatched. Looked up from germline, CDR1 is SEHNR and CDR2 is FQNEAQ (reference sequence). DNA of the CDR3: TGTGCCAGCAGCCTCGAGCGGGGAACGGATACGCAGTATTTT. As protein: CASSLERGTDTQYF.

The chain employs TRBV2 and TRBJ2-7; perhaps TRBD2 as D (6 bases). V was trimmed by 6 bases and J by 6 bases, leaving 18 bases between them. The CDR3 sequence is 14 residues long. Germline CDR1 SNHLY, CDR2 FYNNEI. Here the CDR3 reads CASSLDYASGEQYF. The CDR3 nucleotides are TGTGCCAGCAGCTTGGACTACGCGAGTGGCGAGCAGTACTTC.

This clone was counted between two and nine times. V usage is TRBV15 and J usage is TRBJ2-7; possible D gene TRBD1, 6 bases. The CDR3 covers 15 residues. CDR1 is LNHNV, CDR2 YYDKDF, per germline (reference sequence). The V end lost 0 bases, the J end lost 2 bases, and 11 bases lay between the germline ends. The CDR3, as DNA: TGTGCCACCAGCAGAGAACCACAGGGAACCTACGAGCAGTACTTC. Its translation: CATSREPQGTYEQYF.

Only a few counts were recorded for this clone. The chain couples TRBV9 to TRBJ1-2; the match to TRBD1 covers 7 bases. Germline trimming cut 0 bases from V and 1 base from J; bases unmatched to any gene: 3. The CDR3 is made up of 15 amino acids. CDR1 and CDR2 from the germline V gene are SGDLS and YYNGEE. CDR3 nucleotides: TGTGCCAGCAGCGTAGAACAGGGGAGTAACTATGGCTACACCTTC. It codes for CASSVEQGSNYGYTF.

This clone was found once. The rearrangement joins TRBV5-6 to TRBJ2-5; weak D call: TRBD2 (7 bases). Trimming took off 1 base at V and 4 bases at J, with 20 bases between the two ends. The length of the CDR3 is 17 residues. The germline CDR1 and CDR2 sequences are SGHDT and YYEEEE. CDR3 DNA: TGTGCCAGCAGCTTGCGGTGGGGTAGGGGGGGCGGAGAGACCCAGTACTTC. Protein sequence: CASSLRWGRGGGETQYF. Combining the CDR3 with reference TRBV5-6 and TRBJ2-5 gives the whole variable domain DAGVTQSPTHLIKTRGQQVTLRCSPKSGHDTVSWYQQALGQGPQFIFQYYEEEERQRGNFPDRFSGHQFPNYSSELNVNALLLGDSALYLCASSLRWGRGGGETQYFGPGTRLLVL.

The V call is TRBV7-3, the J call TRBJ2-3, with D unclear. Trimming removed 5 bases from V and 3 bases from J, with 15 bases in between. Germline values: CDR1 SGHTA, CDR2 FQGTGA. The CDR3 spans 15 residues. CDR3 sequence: CASSGATPSTDTQYF. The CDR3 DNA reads TGTGCCAGCAGCGGTGCTACGCCTAGTACAGATACGCAGTATTTT.

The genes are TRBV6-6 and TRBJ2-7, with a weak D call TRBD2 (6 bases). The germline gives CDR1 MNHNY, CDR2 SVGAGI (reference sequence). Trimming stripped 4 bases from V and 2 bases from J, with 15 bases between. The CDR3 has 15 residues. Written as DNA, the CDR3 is TGTGCCAGCAGTTTTAATGGCGGGGCGACCTACGAGCAGTACTTC. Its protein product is CASSFNGGATYEQYF.

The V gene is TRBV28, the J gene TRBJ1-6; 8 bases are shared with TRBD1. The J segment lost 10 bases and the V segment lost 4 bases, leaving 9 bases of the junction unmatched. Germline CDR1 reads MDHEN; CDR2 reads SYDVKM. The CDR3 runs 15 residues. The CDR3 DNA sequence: TGTGCCAGCAGTTCCGGACAGGGCTATTACTCACCCCTCCACTTT. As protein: CASSSGQGYYSPLHF.

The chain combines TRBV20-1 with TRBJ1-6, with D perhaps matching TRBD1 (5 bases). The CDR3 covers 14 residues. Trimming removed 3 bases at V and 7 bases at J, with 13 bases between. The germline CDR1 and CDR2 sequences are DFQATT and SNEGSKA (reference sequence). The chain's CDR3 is CSASSGTGNSPLHF. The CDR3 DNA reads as TGCAGTGCTAGTTCTGGGACTGGCAATTCACCCCTCCACTTT.